The next 11 T cell receptor beta chains were all read from a single sample in a study of blood T cell repertoires in COVID-19. Repertoires were generated with immunoSEQ multiplex PCR, while TCRdb's copy carries only in-frame clones and drops some. The table has 80,000 or so clones, approximately 80% seen once; the top ten hold roughly a sixth. The sample taken for sequencing was peripheral blood. Every receptor here comes from a woman at least 80 years old with acute or convalescent COVID-19.

V usage is TRBV7-9 and J usage is TRBJ1-1, with D possibly matching TRBD1 (6 bases). This CDR3 is built from 13 residues. Deletions cut 4 bases from V and 2 bases from J, with 8 bases between. CDR1 is SEHNR and CDR2 is FQNEAQ in the germline V gene (reference sequence). Written as DNA, the CDR3 is TGTGCCAGCAGCTCACAGGGAAACACTGAAGCTTTCTTT. It yields the protein CASSSQGNTEAFF.

The chain combines TRBV5-1 with TRBJ2-1, with 9 bases identical to TRBD1. Looked up from germline, CDR1 is SGHRS and CDR2 is YFSETQ. V shed 4 bases, J shed 5 bases, and the junction held 4 bases outside the gene matches. The CDR3 is made up of 14 amino acids. The CDR3, as DNA: TGCGCCAGCAGCAAGGACAGGGGCCACAATGAGCAGTTCTTC. As protein: CASSKDRGHNEQFF. The full variable domain, completed using reference TRBV5-1 and TRBJ2-1, is KAGVTQTPRYLIKTRGQQVTLSCSPISGHRSVSWYQQTPGQGLQFLFEYFSETQRNKGNFPGRFSGRQFSNSRSEMNVSTLELGDSALYLCASSKDRGHNEQFFGPGTRLTVL.

The chain links TRBV18 to TRBJ1-3; D not certain. There are 16 residues in the CDR3. The germline V gene has CDR1 KGHSH and CDR2 LQKENI. Trimming shortened V by 5 bases and J by 0 bases, and 14 bases separated the two germline ends. The CDR3 sequence is CASSKIWEASGNTIYF. Written as DNA, the CDR3 is TGTGCCAGCTCAAAGATTTGGGAGGCCTCTGGAAACACCATATATTTT.

This clone occurred a few times. The chain joins TRBV9 to TRBJ1-4, with unresolved D. This CDR3 is built from 14 residues. V gave up 0 bases and J gave up 8 bases, with 11 bases separating them. Germline V gives CDR1 SGDLS, CDR2 YYNGEE. In DNA form, the CDR3 reads TGTGCCAGCAGCGTAGGGGCAGTATTCGAAAAACTGTTTTTT. Amino acid sequence: CASSVGAVFEKLFF.

For the CDR3, the DNA is TGTGCCAGCAGTTTTATCGACAGGGGTACCTATGGCTACACCTTC. This sequence encodes CASSFIDRGTYGYTF. V gene TRBV28 combines with J gene TRBJ1-2, with 8 bases fitting TRBD1. This CDR3 region has 15 residues. Germline V gives CDR1 MDHEN, CDR2 SYDVKM. The J segment lost 4 bases and the V segment lost 3 bases, leaving 7 bases of the junction unmatched.

This rearrangement joins TRBV6-2 or TRBV6-3 to TRBJ2-5; weak D call: TRBD2 (5 bases). CDR3 size: 16 residues. V dropped 4 bases and J dropped 5 bases, with 20 bases sitting between them. In germline, CDR1 is MNHEY, CDR2 SVGEGT. In nucleotides, the CDR3 is TGTGCCAGCAGTTCTGGAGGTCCCATGTCAAGCGAGACCCAGTACTTC. This encodes CASSSGGPMSSETQYF.

The CDR3 sequence: CASSPTGGTNTGELFF. Here the CDR3 DNA reads TGTGCCAGCAGCCCGACCGGGGGGACGAACACCGGGGAGCTGTTTTTT. The rearrangement uses TRBV5-6 and TRBJ2-2, with TRBD2 matching 7 bases. V shed 4 bases and J 0 bases; nucleotides not matched to a gene: 6. The CDR3 consists of 16 residues. The germline CDR1 and CDR2 sequences are SGHDT and YYEEEE.

The chain combines TRBV7-9 with TRBJ2-5; D is unclear. This CDR3 contains 12 residues. Germline-derived CDR1 and CDR2 are SEHNR and FQNEAQ (reference sequence). V was shortened by 7 bases and J by 5 bases, with 11 bases between the two germline ends. CDR3 sequence: CASTYKPETQYF. Written as DNA, the CDR3 is TGTGCCAGCACCTATAAGCCGGAGACCCAGTACTTC.

The V gene is TRBV12-3 or TRBV12-4, the J gene TRBJ1-2; D is unclear. The CDR3 totals 11 residues. Trimming cost V 3 bases and J 6 bases, with 5 bases left between them. This CDR3 reads CASSFRDGYTF. DNA of the CDR3: TGTGCCAGCAGTTTCCGGGATGGCTACACCTTC.

The rearrangement links TRBV6-5 to TRBJ2-6; D might be TRBD1 (6 bases). The CDR3 sequence is 15 residues long. V lost 7 bases to trimming and J lost 0 bases, with 10 bases between them. Germline V gene sequence: CDR1 MNHEY, CDR2 SVGAGI. The CDR3 loop reads CASTRGGSGANVLTF. DNA for the CDR3: TGTGCCAGCACCCGAGGGGGCTCTGGGGCCAACGTCCTGACTTTC.

The CDR3 sequence is CATSRVEGAGGQPQHF. The DNA for the CDR3 is TGTGCCACCAGCAGAGTTGAGGGGGCAGGAGGTCAGCCCCAGCATTTT. The J gene is TRBJ1-5, the V gene TRBV15; 7 nucleotides agree with TRBD1. Germline loops: CDR1 LNHNV, CDR2 YYDKDF (reference sequence). J gave up 6 bases and V 1 base, and 9 bases lay outside the gene matches. The CDR3 consists of 16 residues.